These 23 T cell receptor beta chains originate from one sample sequenced in a study of blood T cell repertoires in COVID-19. Some clones are missing from TCRdb's copy, which holds only in-frame ones; the method was immunoSEQ multiplex PCR. The table includes some 260,000 clones, approximately 89% detected once. Sequenced sample: peripheral blood. These receptors came from a woman between 70 and 85 years old with COVID-19, enrolled during active disease.

The chain joins TRBV3-1 (or the pseudogene TRBV3-2) to TRBJ2-7, with D possibly TRBD2 on 5 matching bases. Between the trimmed V and J ends, which lost 3 bases and 1 base, there was a span of 10 bases. The CDR3 runs 14 residues. Per germline, CDR1 LGHDT and CDR2 YNNKEL (reference sequence). The CDR3 bases are TGTGCCAGCAGCCAGGAGGATATATCCTACGAGCAGTACTTC. Translation gives CASSQEDISYEQYF.

The rearrangement uses TRBV30 and TRBJ2-1; the D gene is possibly TRBD2 (5 bases). This CDR3 region has 12 residues. CDR1 is GTSNPN, CDR2 SVGIG, per germline (reference sequence). The V and J ends lost 2 bases and 7 bases respectively, with 9 bases between them. This CDR3 is CAWSSQRNEQFF. CDR3 bases: TGTGCCTGGAGTTCCCAGCGGAATGAGCAGTTCTTC.

In its sample, this clone was seen once. The J gene is TRBJ2-3, the V gene TRBV27; D gene unclear. This CDR3 is 13 amino acids long. V shed 7 bases and J shed 3 bases, with 11 bases lying between them. From germline, CDR1 is MNHEY and CDR2 SMNVEV (reference sequence). CDR3 sequence reads: CASTATATDTQYF. The CDR3 region has the DNA TGTGCCAGCACCGCGACTGCGACAGATACGCAGTATTTT.

The chain recombines TRBV14 with TRBJ2-7; weak D call: TRBD1 (6 bases). The V gene's germline CDR1 is SGHDN and CDR2 FVKESK. V was clipped by 0 bases and J by 0 bases, with 15 bases between them. The CDR3 is 17 residues long. As DNA, the CDR3 is TGTGCCAGCAGCCAAGAGTCCCCAGGGGATGTCTCCTACGAGCAGTACTTC. Translation: CASSQESPGDVSYEQYF.

This clone appeared a few times. V and J are TRBV28 and TRBJ1-2; maybe TRBD1 (6 bases). The ends were cut back, 2 bases at V and 8 bases at J, with 18 bases in the middle. In germline, CDR1 is MDHEN, CDR2 SYDVKM. The CDR3 contains 15 residues. The CDR3: CASSLSSGVGRGYTF. As DNA, the CDR3 is TGTGCCAGCAGTTTAAGCTCAGGGGTCGGGCGCGGCTACACCTTC.

This rearrangement joins TRBV6-5 to TRBJ2-5; tentative D call: TRBD1 (7 bases). Germline V lookup: CDR1 MNHEY, CDR2 SVGAGI. The CDR3 contains 12 residues. V lost 8 bases and J lost 5, with 12 bases in between. CDR3 loop: CASSQGRETQYF. Written as DNA, the CDR3 is TGTGCCAGCTCACAGGGGAGGGAGACCCAGTACTTC.

The chain joins TRBV4-2 to TRBJ2-3, with 10 bases that match TRBD2. Germline V CDR1 and CDR2: LGHNA, YNFKEQ. The CDR3 spans 16 residues. V shed 5 bases, J shed 1 base, and the junction held 6 bases outside the gene matches. The CDR3 sequence is CASSGDLAGGTDTQYF. Here the CDR3 DNA reads TGTGCCAGCAGCGGAGACCTAGCGGGGGGCACAGATACGCAGTATTTT.

The rearrangement uses TRBV5-6 and TRBJ1-2, with 9 nucleotides matching TRBD1. The CDR3 totals 15 residues. CDR1 SGHDT and CDR2 YYEEEE come from the germline V gene. After removal of 0 bases from V and 4 bases from J, the junction contained 4 bases not matched to a gene. The DNA for the CDR3 is TGTGCCAGCAGCTTGGAGGGACAGGGCCGCTATGGCTACACCTTC. Encoded protein: CASSLEGQGRYGYTF.

The chain couples TRBV5-6 to TRBJ2-7; TRBD1 matches at 8 bases. Germline CDR1 is SGHDT and CDR2 is YYEEEE. Trimming at V came to 4 bases and at J to 4 bases, leaving 7 bases not matched to a gene. This CDR3 has 14 amino acids. The CDR3 DNA is TGTGCCAGCAGCGGAGGACAGGGTTGGTACGAGCAGTACTTC. Translation: CASSGGQGWYEQYF. Combining the CDR3 with reference TRBV5-6 and TRBJ2-7 gives the whole variable domain DAGVTQSPTHLIKTRGQQVTLRCSPKSGHDTVSWYQQALGQGPQFIFQYYEEEERQRGNFPDRFSGHQFPNYSSELNVNALLLGDSALYLCASSGGQGWYEQYFGPGTRLTVT.

This chain links TRBV3-1 (or the pseudogene TRBV3-2) with TRBJ1-1; D gene uncertain. Germline lookup yields CDR1 LGHDT and CDR2 YNNKEL (reference sequence). Between the trimmed V and J ends, which lost 3 bases and 5 bases, there was a span of 13 bases. The CDR3 is made up of 14 amino acids. The CDR3 here is CASSHSGVRTEAFF. The DNA for the CDR3 is TGTGCCAGCAGCCACTCCGGGGTGAGAACTGAAGCTTTCTTT.

This chain joins TRBV5-1 and TRBJ1-2; tentatively, D is TRBD1 (6 bases). V was shortened by 2 bases and J by 5 bases, with 10 bases between the two germline ends. Germline values: CDR1 SGHRS, CDR2 YFSETQ. This CDR3 has 13 residues. The CDR3 reads CASSFWTVYGYTF. CDR3 in DNA: TGCGCCAGCAGCTTTTGGACAGTTTATGGCTACACCTTC.

CDR3 protein: CASSINPRAPTREQYF. The DNA of the CDR3 is TGTGCCAGCAGCATAAACCCGAGAGCCCCTACGCGGGAGCAGTACTTC. The J gene is TRBJ2-7, the V gene TRBV7-8; no definite D call. The CDR3 runs 16 residues. CDR1 SGHVS and CDR2 FQNEAQ come from the germline V gene. V lost 5 bases and J lost 7, with 24 bases in between.

The genes are TRBV28 and TRBJ2-2; tentatively, D is TRBD2 (6 bases). V lost 5 bases, J lost 1 base, and 11 bases lay in between. Germline values: CDR1 MDHEN, CDR2 SYDVKM. The CDR3 totals 15 residues. The CDR3 protein is CASSTEGRNTGELFF. For the CDR3, the DNA is TGTGCCAGCAGTACGGAGGGCCGGAACACCGGGGAGCTGTTTTTT.

The table lists this clone with a count of one. The rearrangement uses TRBV24-1 and TRBJ2-2; TRBD1 aligns across 8 bases. The length of the CDR3 is 16 residues. Germline CDR1 KGHDR, CDR2 SFDVKD. Unmatched junction bases numbered 11, after V lost 5 bases and J lost 7 bases. The DNA of the CDR3 is TGTGCCACCAGTGGTCAGGGGGCGTTTGTAGGCGGGGAGCTGTTTTTT. Translating it yields CATSGQGAFVGGELFF.

The CDR3 protein is CAWSSRTGGVKGNSPLHF. The CDR3 DNA is TGTGCCTGGAGTTCAAGGACAGGGGGCGTAAAGGGGAATTCACCCCTCCACTTT. The chain couples TRBV30 to TRBJ1-6; 11 bases line up with TRBD1. Per germline, CDR1 GTSNPN and CDR2 SVGIG (reference sequence). This CDR3 comprises 18 residues. After removal of 2 bases from V and 7 bases from J, the junction contained 13 bases not matched to a gene. The full variable domain, rest sourced from reference TRBV30 and TRBJ1-6, is SQTIHQWPATLVQPVGSPLSLECTVEGTSNPNLYWYRQAAGRGLQLLFYSVGIGQISSEVPQNLSASRPQDRQFILSSKKLLLSDSGFYLCAWSSRTGGVKGNSPLHFGNGTRLTVT.

The chain carries TRBV5-3 and TRBJ1-2, with D possibly matching TRBD1 (6 bases). TRBV5-3 is flagged as an ORF with uncertain function. Trimming removed 6 bases at V and 5 bases at J, with 17 bases between. CDR3 size: 14 residues. This CDR3 reads CARTDLRGWYGYTF. The DNA of the CDR3 is TGTGCCAGAACCGACCTCAGGGGCTGGTATGGCTACACCTTC.

The chain combines TRBV7-2 with TRBJ2-1; D is perhaps TRBD2 (5 bases). The germline V gene has CDR1 SGHTA and CDR2 FQGNSA. V gave up 1 base and J gave up 4 bases, with 14 bases separating them. This CDR3 contains 16 residues. CDR3 sequence reads: CASSLVGGPAYNEQFF. The CDR3 region has the DNA TGTGCCAGCAGCTTAGTCGGAGGCCCGGCGTACAATGAGCAGTTCTTC.

J is TRBJ1-3 and V is TRBV2; a possible D gene is TRBD1 (6 bases). Trimming shortened V by 5 bases and J by 1 base, and 9 bases separated the two germline ends. The CDR3 runs 14 residues. Germline values: CDR1 SNHLY, CDR2 FYNNEI. The chain's CDR3 is CASSQQGSGNTIYF. The DNA of the CDR3 is TGTGCCAGCAGTCAACAGGGATCTGGAAACACCATATATTTT.

The chain employs TRBV19 and TRBJ2-7, with TRBD1 as a possible D gene (6 bases). This CDR3 has 14 amino acids. From germline, CDR1 is LNHDA and CDR2 SQIVND (reference sequence). V was pared by 3 bases and J by 0 bases, with 9 bases between. The CDR3: CASSIMDSSYEQYF. The CDR3 DNA is TGTGCCAGTAGTATCATGGACAGCTCCTACGAGCAGTACTTC.

The rearrangement joins TRBV30 to TRBJ1-6; D may be TRBD1 (6 bases). The germline V and J ends were trimmed by 3 bases and 10 bases, with 19 bases remaining between them. The CDR3 runs to 15 residues. Germline CDR1 and CDR2: GTSNPN and SVGIG (reference sequence). In DNA, the CDR3 is TGTGCCTGGAGGAAGACAGGCCCAGCCACCTCACCCCTCCACTTT. Protein: CAWRKTGPATSPLHF.

The rearrangement links TRBV19 to TRBJ1-5; D ambiguous. Germline CDR1 and CDR2: LNHDA and SQIVND (reference sequence). This CDR3 contains 14 residues. V gave up 3 bases and J gave up 0 bases, with 6 bases separating them. CDR3 sequence: CASSIGYSNQPQHF. The CDR3 DNA reads as TGTGCCAGTAGTATCGGTTATAGCAATCAGCCCCAGCATTTT.

The chain recombines TRBV6-5 with TRBJ1-5; a weak D match, TRBD1 (5 bases). Per germline, CDR1 MNHEY and CDR2 SVGAGI. The CDR3 is made up of 15 amino acids. The V end was cut by 4 bases, the J end by 4 bases, with 14 bases between. The CDR3 sequence: CASSSSQGLNQPQHF. CDR3 DNA: TGTGCCAGCAGTTCCTCTCAGGGTTTAAATCAGCCCCAGCATTTT.

In nucleotides, the CDR3 is TGTGCCAGCAGCTTACCAGGGGGTAAGACTGAAGCTTTCTTT. It specifies CASSLPGGKTEAFF. The rearrangement links TRBV11-2 to TRBJ1-1, with 7 bases identical to TRBD1. CDR3 length equals 14 residues. Germline CDR1 and CDR2: SGHAT and FQNNGV. J was trimmed by 5 bases and V by 2 bases; bases with no gene match: 5.